These 26 T cell receptor beta chains were all obtained from the same sample, sequenced in a study of blood T cell repertoires in COVID-19. Clones were read by immunoSEQ multiplex PCR, and TCRdb kept only the in-frame ones, dropping some. The top ten hold 7% to 10% of the sample, which has about half a million clones, more than 85% seen once. Sequencing was carried out using PBMCs or T cells enriched from blood (not recorded which). The receptors were sampled from an older woman who had recovered from COVID-19.

The chain employs TRBV5-1 and TRBJ1-1; possible D gene TRBD1, 5 bases. The germline gives CDR1 SGHRS, CDR2 YFSETQ. With 4 bases removed from V and 6 bases from J, the gap between germline ends came to 13 bases. This CDR3 is 13 amino acids long. The CDR3 loop reads CASSRLGDSEAFF. DNA for the CDR3: TGCGCCAGCAGCCGCTTGGGGGACTCTGAAGCTTTCTTT.

The chain has TRBV2 and TRBJ2-1, with TRBD2 identical over 8 bases. CDR1 and CDR2 from the germline V gene are SNHLY and FYNNEI. CDR3 length: 13 amino acids. With 7 bases clipped from V and 6 bases from J, the junction kept 5 bases outside the gene matches. CDR3 nucleotide sequence: TGTGCCAGCATTTGGACTAGCCTCAATGAGCAGTTCTTC. It translates to CASIWTSLNEQFF. Complete variable domain (other parts from reference TRBV2 and TRBJ2-1): EPEVTQTPSHQVTQMGQEVILRCVPISNHLYFYWYRQILGQKVEFLVSFYNNEISEKSEIFDDQFSVERPDGSNFTLKIRSTKLEDSAMYFCASIWTSLNEQFFGPGTRLTVL.

The chain combines TRBV19 with TRBJ1-5; perhaps TRBD1 as D (6 bases). The CDR3 covers 13 residues. Germline CDR1 and CDR2: LNHDA and SQIVND (reference sequence). Trimming took 6 bases from V and 4 from J, leaving 10 bases between them. CDR3 residues: CASRTQGNQPQHF. CDR3 DNA sequence: TGTGCCAGTAGAACTCAGGGGAATCAGCCCCAGCATTTT.

The rearrangement uses TRBV25-1 and TRBJ2-7, with 7 bases fitting TRBD1. This CDR3 comprises 15 residues. In germline, CDR1 is MGHDK, CDR2 SYGVNS. The trim removed 4 bases at V and 3 bases at J, leaving 9 bases unmatched. The CDR3 DNA reads TGTGCCAGCAGTGGGAGTGACAGGGCCCTCTACGAGCAGTACTTC. Protein product: CASSGSDRALYEQYF.

This clone was seen a handful of times. This sequence joins TRBV7-2 and TRBJ2-7; a weak D match, TRBD2 (6 bases). Germline V CDR1 and CDR2: SGHTA, FQGNSA. The CDR3 is 15 residues long. Trimming removed 1 base at V and 5 bases at J, with 15 bases between. The CDR3 spells CASSLGGAGLDEQYF. CDR3 DNA sequence: TGTGCCAGCAGCTTAGGAGGCGCGGGGCTGGACGAGCAGTACTTC.

J is TRBJ2-2 and V is TRBV6-6; 7 bases map to TRBD1. The V gene end was trimmed by 5 bases and the J gene end by 5 bases; junction bases not matched to a gene: 8. The CDR3 is 15 residues long. The germline V gene encodes CDR1 MNHNY and CDR2 SVGAGI (reference sequence). CDR3 nucleotides: TGTGCCAGCAGTCCGGGACAGATCTTAACCGGGGAGCTGTTTTTT. This translates into CASSPGQILTGELFF.

This chain links TRBV11-2 with TRBJ1-4; 7 bases map to TRBD1. Germline trimming cut 6 bases from V and 3 bases from J; bases unmatched to any gene: 1. The CDR3 extends over 13 amino acids. CDR1 is SGHAT and CDR2 is FQNNGV in the germline V gene. As DNA, the CDR3 is TGTGCCAGCAGGGGACAGTCTAATGAAAAACTGTTTTTT. Translating it yields CASRGQSNEKLFF.

The chain recombines TRBV19 with TRBJ2-3; D possibly corresponds to TRBD1 (6 bases). V lost 5 bases and J lost 4, with 19 bases in between. This CDR3 is built from 16 residues. The germline CDR1 and CDR2 sequences are LNHDA and SQIVND (reference sequence). The CDR3 coding sequence is TGTGCCAGTAGTCTAGGAGCGGCCGCAGGGGCAGATACGCAGTATTTT. This gives the protein CASSLGAAAGADTQYF. The complete variable domain, with remaining parts taken from reference TRBV19 and TRBJ2-3, reads DGGITQSPKYLFRKEGQNVTLSCEQNLNHDAMYWYRQDPGQGLRLIYYSQIVNDFQKGDIAEGYSVSREKKESFPLTVTSAQKNPTAFYLCASSLGAAAGADTQYFGPGTRLTVL.

The gene calls are TRBV15 and TRBJ2-1; a possible D gene is TRBD2 (5 bases). The CDR3 is made up of 13 amino acids. CDR1 LNHNV and CDR2 YYDKDF come from the germline V gene (reference sequence). V shed 8 bases and J shed 6 bases, with 14 bases lying between them. The DNA of the CDR3 is TGTGCCACCCGCCGGGCTAGCATCAATGAGCAGTTCTTC. Its translation is CATRRASINEQFF.

The chain uses TRBV11-2 and TRBJ1-2; D is unclear. The CDR3 consists of 16 residues. The germline V gene has CDR1 SGHAT and CDR2 FQNNGV. The germline V and J ends were trimmed by 1 base and 3 bases, with 15 bases remaining between them. The CDR3 protein is CASSLAGPPRHYGYTF. CDR3 bases: TGTGCCAGCAGCTTAGCTGGGCCGCCAAGGCACTATGGCTACACCTTC.

The chain couples TRBV18 to TRBJ2-2, with 8 nucleotides matching TRBD1. V lost 3 bases, J lost 4 bases, and 7 bases stayed unmatched. The CDR3 is made up of 16 amino acids. Germline CDR1 is KGHSH and CDR2 is LQKENI. The CDR3 reads CASSPTGAAGTGELFF. The CDR3 coding sequence is TGTGCCAGCTCACCGACAGGGGCGGCGGGCACCGGGGAGCTGTTTTTT.

The rearrangement uses TRBV29-1 and TRBJ2-2; weak D call: TRBD1 (6 bases). V was clipped by 6 bases and J by 1 base, with 9 bases between them. Looked up from germline, CDR1 is SQVTM and CDR2 is ANQGSEA. This CDR3 comprises 13 residues. CDR3 sequence: CSVTDRNTGELFF. The CDR3 DNA reads TGCAGCGTGACGGACAGGAACACCGGGGAGCTGTTTTTT.

This rearrangement joins TRBV7-9 to TRBJ1-6; D uncertain. This CDR3 is built from 14 residues. The V and J ends lost 5 bases and 0 bases respectively, with 5 bases between them. From germline, CDR1 is SEHNR and CDR2 FQNEAQ (reference sequence). The CDR3 region has the DNA TGTGCCAGCAGCGAGAGCTCCTATAATTCACCCCTCCACTTT. It encodes CASSESSYNSPLHF. The variable domain in full, with the rest retrieved from reference TRBV7-9 and TRBJ1-6, is DTGVSQNPRHKITKRGQNVTFRCDPISEHNRLYWYRQTLGQGPEFLTYFQNEAQLEKSRLLSDRFSAERPKGSFSTLEIQRTEQGDSAMYLCASSESSYNSPLHFGNGTRLTVT.

The chain has TRBV30 and TRBJ2-5; D gene unclear. Germline CDR1 reads GTSNPN; CDR2 reads SVGIG (reference sequence). This CDR3 region has 13 residues. V lost 5 bases, J lost 2 bases, and 12 bases lay in between. The CDR3 spells CAWAPGLQETQYF. The CDR3 nucleotides are TGTGCCTGGGCCCCGGGTCTTCAAGAGACCCAGTACTTC.

The chain couples TRBV6-5 to TRBJ2-1, with D perhaps matching TRBD2 (6 bases). Per the germline V gene, CDR1 is MNHEY and CDR2 is SVGAGI. The ends were cut back, 6 bases at V and 4 bases at J, with 16 bases in the middle. The CDR3 is 15 amino acids. The CDR3 DNA reads as TGTGCCAGCAGCCTACTCCCGGGGGTATACAATGAGCAGTTCTTC. Its protein product is CASSLLPGVYNEQFF.

This clone was detected a few times. The V call is TRBV3-1 (or the pseudogene TRBV3-2), the J call TRBJ1-6, with 7 bases fitting TRBD1. CDR3 length: 14 amino acids. J lost 9 bases, V lost 1 base, and 3 bases had no gene match. Germline V lookup: CDR1 LGHDT, CDR2 YNNKEL (reference sequence). CDR3 residues: CASSQANRGSPLHF. DNA of the CDR3: TGTGCCAGCAGCCAAGCTAACAGGGGTTCACCCCTCCACTTT.

The chain recombines TRBV10-1 with TRBJ2-3, with D possibly being TRBD1 (5 bases). Germline assignment: CDR1 WNHNN and CDR2 SYGVQD (reference sequence). The V end lost 2 bases, the J end lost 2 bases, and 14 bases lay between the germline ends. CDR3 length: 16 residues. The CDR3 DNA reads as TGCGCCAGCAGTGAGAACCACAGGCGGACCACAGATACGCAGTATTTT. This encodes CASSENHRRTTDTQYF.

The genes are TRBV5-1 and TRBJ1-2; 12 positions agree with TRBD1. Trimming removed 5 bases from V and 7 bases from J; junction bases left unmatched: 15. The CDR3 covers 17 residues. Germline CDR1 is SGHRS and CDR2 is YFSETQ. CDR3 DNA: TGCGCCAGCAGTTATTCGGGACAGGGGGCTCAAGCGGGTGGCTACACCTTC. Its translation: CASSYSGQGAQAGGYTF.

This clone was observed a single time. The chain combines TRBV19 with TRBJ1-2; D gene ambiguous. CDR1 and CDR2 from the germline V gene are LNHDA and SQIVND (reference sequence). V was cut by 1 base and J by 1 base, with 4 bases left in between. This CDR3 has 13 residues. The CDR3 coding sequence is TGTGCCAGTAGTATAGTTCTTAACTATGGCTACACCTTC. It is translated as CASSIVLNYGYTF.

Only a few counts were recorded for this clone. The chain carries TRBV24-1 and TRBJ2-7; 8 nucleotides match TRBD1. This CDR3 has 16 residues. V was pared by 5 bases and J by 2 bases, with 10 bases of the junction left unmatched. Germline V lookup: CDR1 KGHDR, CDR2 SFDVKD. The CDR3 nucleotides are TGTGCCACCAGTGGGGTTATTGGGACAGGTACCTACGAGCAGTACTTC. Protein: CATSGVIGTGTYEQYF.

The sample holds a few counts of this clone. Other DNA sequences from this sample encode an identical CDR3 as well. The CDR3 is CASSPDRLYEQYV. The CDR3 DNA is TGTGCCAGCTCACCAGACAGGCTCTACGAGCAGTACGTC. The chain has TRBV18 and TRBJ2-7; a possible D gene is TRBD1 (6 bases). The V gene's germline CDR1 is KGHSH and CDR2 LQKENI. Trimming took off 2 bases at V and 3 bases at J, with 8 bases between the two ends. The CDR3 loop spans 13 amino acids.

This clone was detected only once. This rearrangement joins TRBV5-1 to TRBJ1-5, with TRBD1 identical over 10 bases. V lost 4 bases and J lost 5; bases outside the gene matches: 6. The CDR3 is 15 residues long. The germline V gene encodes CDR1 SGHRS and CDR2 YFSETQ. CDR3 amino acids: CASSLSGTGDQPQHF. Written as DNA, the CDR3 is TGCGCCAGCAGCCTATCCGGGACAGGGGATCAGCCCCAGCATTTT.

CDR3 nucleotides: TGTGCCAGCAGCGTAGGACAGGGAAAAGAATGGCCCCAGCATTTT. Its protein is CASSVGQGKEWPQHF. The V and J genes are TRBV9 and TRBJ1-5, with 7 bases fitting TRBD1. The length of the CDR3 is 15 residues. The ends lost 0 bases at V and 9 bases at J; junction bases unmatched: 9. In germline, CDR1 is SGDLS, CDR2 YYNGEE.

The rearrangement uses TRBV2 and TRBJ1-3; no reliable D call. Trimming took 6 bases from V and 0 from J, leaving 12 bases between them. From germline, CDR1 is SNHLY and CDR2 FYNNEI. This CDR3 has 15 amino acids. CDR3 sequence (DNA): TGTGCCAGCAGGGAAAGAGAACTCTCTGGAAACACCATATATTTT. Translation gives CASRERELSGNTIYF.

V gene TRBV7-2 combines with J gene TRBJ1-2; D ambiguous. CDR1 is SGHTA, CDR2 FQGNSA, per germline. The CDR3 totals 13 residues. Between the trimmed V and J ends, which lost 6 bases and 6 bases, there was a span of 14 bases. The CDR3 region has the DNA TGTGCCAGCAGACTGGGAGGGTTCCATGGCTACACCTTC. Amino acids: CASRLGGFHGYTF.

The chain joins TRBV11-2 to TRBJ2-1; 11 bases align to TRBD2. The CDR3 sequence is 19 residues long. V dropped 0 bases and J dropped 0; count of bases not matched to a gene: 7. Per the germline V gene, CDR1 is SGHAT and CDR2 is FQNNGV. This CDR3 is CASSLDASGGFSSYNEQFF. CDR3 in DNA: TGTGCCAGCAGCTTAGATGCTAGCGGGGGGTTTAGCTCCTACAATGAGCAGTTCTTC.